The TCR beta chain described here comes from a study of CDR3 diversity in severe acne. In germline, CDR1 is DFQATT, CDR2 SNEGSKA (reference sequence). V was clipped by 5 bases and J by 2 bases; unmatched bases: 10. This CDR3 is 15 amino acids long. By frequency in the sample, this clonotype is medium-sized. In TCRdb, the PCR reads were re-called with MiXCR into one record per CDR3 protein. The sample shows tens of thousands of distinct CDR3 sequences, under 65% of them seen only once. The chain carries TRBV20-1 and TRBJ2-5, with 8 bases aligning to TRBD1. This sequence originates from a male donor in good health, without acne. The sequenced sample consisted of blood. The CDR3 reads CSAWRQGRWQETQYF. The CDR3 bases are TGCAGTGCTTGGAGACAGGGGAGGTGGCAAGAGACCCAGTACTTC.